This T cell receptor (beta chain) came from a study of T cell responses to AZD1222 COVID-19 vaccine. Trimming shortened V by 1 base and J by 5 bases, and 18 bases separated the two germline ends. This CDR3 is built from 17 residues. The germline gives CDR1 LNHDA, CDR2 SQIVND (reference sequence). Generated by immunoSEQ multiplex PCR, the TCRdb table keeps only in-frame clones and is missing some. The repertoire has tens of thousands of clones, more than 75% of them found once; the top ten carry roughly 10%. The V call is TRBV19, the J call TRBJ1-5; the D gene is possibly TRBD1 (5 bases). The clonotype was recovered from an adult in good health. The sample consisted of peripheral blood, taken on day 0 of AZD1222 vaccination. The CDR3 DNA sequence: TGTGCCAGTAGTATAGCTACAGGTCTTTGGAGTTATCAGCCCCAGCATTTT. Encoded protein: CASSIATGLWSYQPQHF.